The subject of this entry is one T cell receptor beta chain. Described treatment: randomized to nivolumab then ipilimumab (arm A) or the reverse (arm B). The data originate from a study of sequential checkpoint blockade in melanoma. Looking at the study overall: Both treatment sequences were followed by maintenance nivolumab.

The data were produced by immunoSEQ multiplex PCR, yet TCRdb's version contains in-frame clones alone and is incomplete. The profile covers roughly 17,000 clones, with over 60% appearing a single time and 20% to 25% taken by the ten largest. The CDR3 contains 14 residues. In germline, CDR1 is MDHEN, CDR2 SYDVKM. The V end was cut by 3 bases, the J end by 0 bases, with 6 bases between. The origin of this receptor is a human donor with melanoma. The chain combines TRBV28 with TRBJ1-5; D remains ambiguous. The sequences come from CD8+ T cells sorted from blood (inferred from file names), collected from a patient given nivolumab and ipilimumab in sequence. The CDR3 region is CASSFQISNQPQHF. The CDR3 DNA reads TGTGCCAGCAGTTTCCAGATTAGCAATCAGCCCCAGCATTTT.